These T cell receptor beta chains were read from a single sample in a study of beta chain features in type 1 diabetes. This table comes from immunoSEQ multiplex PCR, and its TCRdb copy is limited to in-frame clones, with some not included. The sample lists tens of thousands of clones, more than 40% seen once, with 0.72% in the top ten. Sequences were obtained from central memory CD4+ T cells from blood. These receptors all stem from a woman under 30 in good health. Each CDR3 is given with its conserved first and last residue. D genes are given only for firm matches. Rows may omit the clone size; those that give it use once, few, many or a size class.

CDR3aa,CDR3nt,j_gene,d_gene,v_gene,abundance
CASSIGQGTDTQYF,TGTGCCAGTAGTATCGGACAGGGAACAGATACGCAGTATTTT,TRBJ2-3,TRBD1,TRBV19,-
CASSERTGGGEQFF,TGTGCCAGCAGTGAGAGGACAGGGGGAGGTGAGCAGTTCTTC,TRBJ2-1,TRBD1,TRBV6-1,few
CASSELAANTGELFF,TGTGCCAGCAGTGAACTAGCGGCTAACACCGGGGAGCTGTTTTTT,TRBJ2-2,TRBD2,TRBV6-1,-
CASSLGTSRADTQYF,TGTGCCAGCTCACTCGGGACTAGCCGTGCGGATACGCAGTATTTT,TRBJ2-3,TRBD2,TRBV18,once
CALLREFKDEQFF,TGTGCACTGCTACGGGAGTTCAAGGATGAGCAGTTCTTC,TRBJ2-1,-,TRBV30,few
CASSTRTRGTDTQYF,TGTGCCAGTAGTACCCGGACTAGGGGCACAGATACGCAGTATTTT,TRBJ2-3,TRBD2,TRBV19,-
CASSVAQGRNTIYF,TGTGCCAGCAGTGTGGCGCAGGGAAGAAACACCATATATTTT,TRBJ1-3,-,TRBV6-1,-
CASSSSDSGPRTEAFF,TGTGCCAGCAGTTCTTCTGACAGTGGGCCGAGGACTGAAGCTTTCTTT,TRBJ1-1,-,TRBV6-5,few
CATSRDFGDTGELFF,TGTGCCACCAGCAGAGATTTCGGGGACACCGGGGAGCTGTTTTTT,TRBJ2-2,-,TRBV15,-
CASSGTGGQETQYF,TGCGCCAGCAGCGGGACAGGGGGACAAGAGACCCAGTACTTC,TRBJ2-5,TRBD1,TRBV5-1,few
CASEYNYNEQFF,TGTGCCAGCGAGTATAACTACAATGAGCAGTTCTTC,TRBJ2-1,-,TRBV7-9,-
CASSQAGRETQYF,TGTGCCAGCAGCCAAGCGGGAAGAGAGACCCAGTACTTC,TRBJ2-5,-,TRBV14,few
CASGLTGGSTDTQYF,TGTGCTAGTGGTTTGACGGGGGGCAGCACAGATACGCAGTATTTT,TRBJ2-3,-,TRBV12-5,-
CASSLSSANTEAFF,TGTGCCAGCAGCTTAAGTAGCGCGAACACTGAAGCTTTCTTT,TRBJ1-1,-,TRBV7-3,-
CASSPERGNQPQHF,TGTGCCAGCAGCCCTGAGCGAGGCAATCAGCCCCAGCATTTT,TRBJ1-5,-,TRBV2,few
CASSGTETNTEAFF,TGCGCCAGCAGTGGGACAGAAACTAACACTGAAGCTTTCTTT,TRBJ1-1,-,TRBV10-2,-
CASSLAPAGDTGELFF,TGCGCCAGCAGCTTGGCTCCAGCGGGAGACACCGGGGAGCTGTTTTTT,TRBJ2-2,TRBD2,TRBV5-1,-
CASSVLGAGETQYF,TGTGCCAGCAGCGTTTTGGGGGCGGGAGAGACCCAGTACTTC,TRBJ2-5,-,TRBV9,-
CASTGGARVNTQYF,TGTGCCAGCACGGGGGGGGCGCGTGTGAATACGCAGTATTTT,TRBJ2-3,TRBD2,TRBV28,-
CASSGEGAHQPQHF,TGTGCCAGCAGTGGTGAGGGGGCCCATCAGCCCCAGCATTTT,TRBJ1-5,TRBD1,TRBV2,-
CASSNLGGSTYGYTF,TGTGCCAGCAGTAACCTCGGGGGGTCCACCTATGGCTACACCTTC,TRBJ1-2,-,TRBV6-5,few
CASSRGLTSSPLHF,TGTGCCAGCAGCCGCGGCCTTACTTCTTCACCCCTCCACTTT,TRBJ1-6,-,TRBV2,-
CASSVVQGNTGELFF,TGTGCCAGCAGTGTCGTACAGGGGAACACCGGGGAGCTGTTTTTT,TRBJ2-2,-,TRBV6-5,-
CASTQGGEQYF,TGCGCCAGCACCCAGGGGGGCGAGCAGTACTTC,TRBJ2-7,-,TRBV5-1,-
CASSSGSTSTDTQYF,TGCGCCAGCAGCTCAGGCTCCACTAGCACAGATACGCAGTATTTT,TRBJ2-3,-,TRBV5-1,-
CASSPRDRVSNEQFF,TGTGCCAGCAGTCCCCGGGACAGGGTCTCGAATGAGCAGTTCTTC,TRBJ2-1,TRBD1,TRBV2,-
CASSEFGGGAANTQYF,TGTGCCAGCAGTGAATTCGGCGGGGGGGCCGCGAATACGCAGTATTTT,TRBJ2-3,TRBD2,TRBV6-1,-
CASSRAGSTEAFF,TGTGCCAGCAGCAGGGCCGGGAGCACTGAAGCTTTCTTT,TRBJ1-1,-,TRBV6-1,-
CASSERTGTDTQYF,TGTGCCAGCAGTGAAAGGACAGGGACAGATACGCAGTATTTT,TRBJ2-3,TRBD1,TRBV6-1,-
CATSYRQGVTEAFF,TGTGCCACCAGCTACCGACAGGGGGTCACTGAAGCTTTCTTT,TRBJ1-1,TRBD1,TRBV15,few
CASGTSGGKLFF,TGTGCCAGCGGGACTTCGGGAGGGAAACTGTTTTTT,TRBJ1-4,-,TRBV6-5,-
CASRLTGAGANVLTF,TGTGCCAGCAGACTTACAGGGGCTGGGGCCAACGTCCTGACTTTC,TRBJ2-6,TRBD1,TRBV2,-
CASSQDQGDQPQHF,TGTGCCAGCAGCCAAGACCAGGGGGATCAGCCCCAGCATTTT,TRBJ1-5,TRBD1,TRBV4-2,-
CASSLARTGADIQYF,TGCGCCAGCAGCTTGGCCCGGACAGGGGCGGACATTCAGTACTTC,TRBJ2-4,TRBD1,TRBV5-1,-
CASSDRGGPNYGYTF,TGTGCCAGCAGTGACCGGGGGGGACCGAACTATGGCTACACCTTC,TRBJ1-2,-,TRBV6-1,few
CASSLAPGQGHEQYF,TGTGCCAGCAGCTTAGCTCCCGGACAGGGGCACGAGCAGTACTTC,TRBJ2-7,TRBD1,TRBV7-2,-
CAWSVAGISTDTQYF,TGTGCCTGGAGTGTAGCGGGGATTTCCACAGATACGCAGTATTTT,TRBJ2-3,TRBD2,TRBV30,-
CASSSSSKNIQYF,TGTGCCAGCAGCTCCTCCTCCAAAAACATTCAGTACTTC,TRBJ2-4,-,TRBV5-4,-
CASSLSPGQGLGETQYF,TGCGCCAGCAGCTTGTCCCCGGGACAGGGGCTGGGGGAGACCCAGTACTTC,TRBJ2-5,TRBD1,TRBV5-1,few
CASIKKGQGANTGELFF,TGTGCCAGTATAAAAAAAGGACAGGGAGCGAACACCGGGGAGCTGTTTTTT,TRBJ2-2,TRBD1,TRBV19,-
CASSQERSGGAGGTDTQYF,TGTGCCAGCAGCCAAGAAAGGTCCGGAGGAGCGGGAGGTACAGATACGCAGTATTTT,TRBJ2-3,TRBD2,TRBV14,few
CASSLVSSSYNSPLHF,TGTGCCAGCAGCTTAGTTTCCAGCTCCTATAATTCACCCCTCCACTTT,TRBJ1-6,-,TRBV7-2,few
CASSENPGTGRGNTIYF,TGTGCCAGCAGTGAAAACCCCGGGACAGGGAGGGGAAACACCATATATTTT,TRBJ1-3,TRBD1,TRBV6-1,-
CASSYQGAADTQYF,TGTGCCAGCAGTTACCAAGGGGCAGCAGATACGCAGTATTTT,TRBJ2-3,-,TRBV7-2,-
CASSPGGTAYEQYF,TGTGCCAGCTCACCTGGCGGGACGGCCTACGAGCAGTACTTC,TRBJ2-7,-,TRBV18,-
CASSKHGLAGDLVEQYF,TGTGCCAGTAGTAAGCATGGACTAGCGGGAGATCTCGTCGAGCAGTACTTC,TRBJ2-7,TRBD2,TRBV19,few
CASSSIRRDRGSGELFF,TGTGCCAGCAGCTCAATTCGAAGGGATAGGGGCTCCGGGGAGCTGTTTTTT,TRBJ2-2,-,TRBV7-6,few
CATSRDLAGDGEQYF,TGTGCCACCAGCAGGGACTTAGCGGGAGACGGCGAGCAGTACTTC,TRBJ2-7,TRBD2,TRBV15,-
CAWSHPGGNTEAFF,TGTGCCTGGAGTCATCCGGGGGGAAACACTGAAGCTTTCTTT,TRBJ1-1,-,TRBV30,few
CASSVLDSIGEQYF,TGCGCCAGCAGCGTGCTGGACAGCATCGGCGAGCAGTACTTC,TRBJ2-7,-,TRBV5-1,few
CASSLAPGTNTEAFF,TGTGCCAGCAGCTTGGCCCCAGGAACGAACACTGAAGCTTTCTTT,TRBJ1-1,-,TRBV5-4,few
CASSVYGSSTDTQYF,TGTGCCAGCAGTGTTTACGGGTCTAGCACAGATACGCAGTATTTT,TRBJ2-3,-,TRBV6-1,few
CASLRSAGTEAFF,TGTGCCAGCCTTAGATCAGCAGGCACTGAAGCTTTCTTT,TRBJ1-1,-,TRBV19,-
CAISDNRDSPLHF,TGTGCCATCAGTGACAACAGGGATTCACCCCTCCACTTT,TRBJ1-6,-,TRBV10-3,few
CASRRGSGQETQYF,TGCGCCAGCAGAAGAGGAAGCGGACAAGAGACCCAGTACTTC,TRBJ2-5,-,TRBV5-1,-